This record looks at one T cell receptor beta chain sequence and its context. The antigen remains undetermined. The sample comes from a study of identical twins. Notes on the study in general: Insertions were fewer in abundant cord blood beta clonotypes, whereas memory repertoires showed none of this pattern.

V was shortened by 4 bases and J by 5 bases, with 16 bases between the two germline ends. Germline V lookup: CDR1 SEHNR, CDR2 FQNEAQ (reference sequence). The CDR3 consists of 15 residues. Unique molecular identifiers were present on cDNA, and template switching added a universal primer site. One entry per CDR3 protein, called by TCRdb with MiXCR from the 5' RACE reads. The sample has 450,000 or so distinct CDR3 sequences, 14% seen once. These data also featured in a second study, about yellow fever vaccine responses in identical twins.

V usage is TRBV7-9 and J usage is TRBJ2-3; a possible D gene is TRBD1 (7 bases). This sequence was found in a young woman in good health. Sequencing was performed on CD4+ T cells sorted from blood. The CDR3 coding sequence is TGTGCCAGCAGCTGGAGACAGGGAGGCAGAGATACGCAGTATTTT. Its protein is CASSWRQGGRDTQYF.